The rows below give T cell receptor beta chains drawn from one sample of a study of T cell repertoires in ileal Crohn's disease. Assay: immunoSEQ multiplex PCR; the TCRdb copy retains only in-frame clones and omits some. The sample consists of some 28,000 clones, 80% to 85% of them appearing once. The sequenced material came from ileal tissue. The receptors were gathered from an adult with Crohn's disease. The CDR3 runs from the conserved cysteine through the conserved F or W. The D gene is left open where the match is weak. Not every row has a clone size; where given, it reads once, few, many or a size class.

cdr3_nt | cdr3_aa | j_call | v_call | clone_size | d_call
TGCGCCAGTATTAATGAAAAACTGTTTTTT | CASINEKLFF | TRBJ1-4 | TRBV23-1 | NA | NA
TGTGCCACTACAACGCAGGGCAGCACTGAAGCTTTCTTT | CATTTQGSTEAFF | TRBJ1-1 | TRBV19 | once | NA
TGTGCCAGCTCTACCTACCCGACGACAGTGAACACTGAAGCTTTCTTT | CASSTYPTTVNTEAFF | TRBJ1-1 | TRBV27 | NA | NA
TGTGCCAGCAGCGTATTCTCAAACCGGGACAGGGGAGGAGATACGCAGTATTTT | CASSVFSNRDRGGDTQYF | TRBJ2-3 | TRBV9 | few | TRBD1
TGTGCCATCAGCCAGGGCCCGAACTCTGGAAACACCATATATTTT | CAISQGPNSGNTIYF | TRBJ1-3 | TRBV10-3 | NA | NA
TGTGCCAGCAGCTTACCAGGGGATAGCACAGATACGCAGTATTTT | CASSLPGDSTDTQYF | TRBJ2-3 | TRBV13 | NA | NA
TGTGCCAGCAGTTCGACCGGGACAGGGGGTAACGAGCAGTACTTC | CASSSTGTGGNEQYF | TRBJ2-7 | TRBV6-6 | NA | TRBD1
TGTGCCAGCAGCGCTGCCGGACTTATCAATCAGCCCCAGCATTTT | CASSAAGLINQPQHF | TRBJ1-5 | TRBV5-6 | NA | NA
TGTGCCAGCAGCTCCCTAGGGGGACTAGCGGGGGAGCAGTTCTTC | CASSSLGGLAGEQFF | TRBJ2-1 | TRBV7-2 | NA | TRBD2
TGTGCCAGCAGCGTAGAGGGACTGAGAGATACGCAGTATTTT | CASSVEGLRDTQYF | TRBJ2-3 | TRBV9 | NA | NA
TGTGCCAGCAGCACCAACCGACAGGGCGGGACCTTC | CASSTNRQGGTF | TRBJ1-2 | TRBV7-2 | few | TRBD1
TGTGCCAGCAGCTTAGGGGCAGGGGCAGAGACCCAGTACTTC | CASSLGAGAETQYF | TRBJ2-5 | TRBV7-9 | NA | NA
TGCAGCGTTGACCGCGGGACAGGGGTTTCCTACGAGCAGTACTTC | CSVDRGTGVSYEQYF | TRBJ2-7 | TRBV29-1 | NA | TRBD1
TGTGCCTGGAGTGTAGCATGGGGACAGTTCTACGAGCAGTACTTC | CAWSVAWGQFYEQYF | TRBJ2-7 | TRBV30 | NA | TRBD1
TGTGCCAGCAGGGCTCAGGGTTACACTGAAGCTTTCTTT | CASRAQGYTEAFF | TRBJ1-1 | TRBV6-1 | NA | NA
TGCGCCAGCAGCTTGGGCAGCGAAGAGACCCAGTACTTC | CASSLGSEETQYF | TRBJ2-5 | TRBV5-1 | NA | NA
TGTGCCAGCAGCTCGACAGGGGGCCGTGAAAAACTGTTTTTT | CASSSTGGREKLFF | TRBJ1-4 | TRBV7-2 | NA | TRBD1
TGTGCCAGCAGCCGCGGGGCCGAAGAGACCCAGTACTTC | CASSRGAEETQYF | TRBJ2-5 | TRBV5-6 | NA | NA
TGTGCCAGCAGCCCAAATAGGGGGACAGGGTCCTACAATGAGCAGTTCTTC | CASSPNRGTGSYNEQFF | TRBJ2-1 | TRBV7-9 | NA | TRBD1
TGTGCCAGCAGCCAAGACATGGGACTAGCGGGTGGAGCCAAAAACATTCAGTACTTC | CASSQDMGLAGGAKNIQYF | TRBJ2-4 | TRBV4-2 | NA | TRBD2
TGTGCCAGCAGGGTAGCGGGGATACCCTACGAGCAGTACTTC | CASRVAGIPYEQYF | TRBJ2-7 | TRBV5-6 | NA | TRBD2
TGTGCCAGCGAAGGGACAGGGGATTCACCCCTCCACTTT | CASEGTGDSPLHF | TRBJ1-6 | TRBV6-6 | few | TRBD1
TGTGCCAGTAGTATAGGGGCATACAAAAGGCTGTTTTTT | CASSIGAYKRLFF | TRBJ1-4 | TRBV19 | few | NA
TGCAGCGTTGAAGATGTACAGGGACCCTATGGCTACACCTTC | CSVEDVQGPYGYTF | TRBJ1-2 | TRBV29-1 | NA | NA
TGTGCCAGCAGCCAATTCCACCGGGACACGAATCAGCCCCAGCATTTT | CASSQFHRDTNQPQHF | TRBJ1-5 | TRBV4-2 | NA | NA
TGTGCCAGCACCTACTTGGGAGGGGGCAATCAGCCCCAGCATTTT | CASTYLGGGNQPQHF | TRBJ1-5 | TRBV6-1 | once | NA
TGCGCCAGCAGCCGGACAGGGGGCTCCTATAATTCACCCCTCCACTTT | CASSRTGGSYNSPLHF | TRBJ1-6 | TRBV4-3 | NA | TRBD1
TGTGCCAGCAGCTTCGGGGCAGGGGGCCCCTATGGCTACACCTTC | CASSFGAGGPYGYTF | TRBJ1-2 | TRBV13 | NA | TRBD1
TGTGCCAGCACGCCGCCGCGGGGGCAAGGCTACACCTTC | CASTPPRGQGYTF | TRBJ1-2 | TRBV7-9 | NA | NA
TGTGCCACCCAGCAGCGGGGGGGGCCCACAGATACGCAGTATTTT | CATQQRGGPTDTQYF | TRBJ2-3 | TRBV7-9 | NA | TRBD2
TGTGCCAGCAGTTCGCGGGACCGGAATTCACCCCTCCACTTT | CASSSRDRNSPLHF | TRBJ1-6 | TRBV2 | NA | NA
TGCGCCAGCAGCCCGGTGGGGGGGGCCAGCTCCTACAATGAGCAGTTCTTC | CASSPVGGASSYNEQFF | TRBJ2-1 | TRBV5-1 | NA | NA
TGTGCCAGCAGCCAAGATCCCTCGGTGACCCAGTACTTC | CASSQDPSVTQYF | TRBJ2-5 | TRBV14 | NA | NA
TGCGCCAGCAGGGGAGTTGTTCTGGCTGAAGCTTTCTTT | CASRGVVLAEAFF | TRBJ1-1 | TRBV5-1 | once | NA
TGTGCCAGCAGCCGCCAAACAGGGGGCAACACCGGGGAGCTGTTTTTT | CASSRQTGGNTGELFF | TRBJ2-2 | TRBV7-3 | few | TRBD1
TGTGCCAGCAGCTTGGGCAGTGGAAACACCATATATTTT | CASSLGSGNTIYF | TRBJ1-3 | TRBV7-2 | NA | NA
TGTGCCAGCAGTTATCCCGCGGCTAATTCACCCCTCCACTTT | CASSYPAANSPLHF | TRBJ1-6 | TRBV6-6 | NA | NA
TGTGCCAGCAGTCCACGACAGGGGGCCGGGGTGGGCACTGAAGCTTTCTTT | CASSPRQGAGVGTEAFF | TRBJ1-1 | TRBV27 | few | TRBD1
TGTGCCAGCAGCCCAGTTGGTGTTGAGCGTTTAGGCTACACCTTC | CASSPVGVERLGYTF | TRBJ1-2 | TRBV11-2 | NA | NA